The present T cell receptor beta chain was sequenced within a study of beta chain features in type 1 diabetes. Study-level points and caveats: Cells that show high TCR expression could be over-represented by cDNA sequencing. Sampled from patients, naive, central memory and Treg TCRB repertoires appeared more similar than those sampled from healthy donors.

cDNA synthesis used the whole RNA isolate, giving expressed TCRB sequences. It was found that naive, central memory and regulatory T cell samples averaged approximately 3.9 million reads. Sequencing used immunoSEQ multiplex PCR; TCRdb keeps in-frame clones, though not all of them. Among 900,000 or so clones listed, 17% were seen once. About this clone itself: Its cognate antigen is unknown.

The germline gives CDR1 MNHEY, CDR2 SMNVEV (reference sequence). Trimming took 7 bases from V and 3 from J, leaving 27 bases between them. The CDR3 runs 18 residues. This rearrangement joins TRBV27 to TRBJ2-5, with a tentative D call TRBD2 (6 bases). The clonotype was recovered from a woman under 30 in good health. The sequenced sample consisted of naive CD4+ T cells from blood. CDR3 DNA: TGTGCCAGCACCACGGGACTTGAACCAAACCGAGATAAAGAGACCCAGTACTTC. It specifies CASTTGLEPNRDKETQYF.